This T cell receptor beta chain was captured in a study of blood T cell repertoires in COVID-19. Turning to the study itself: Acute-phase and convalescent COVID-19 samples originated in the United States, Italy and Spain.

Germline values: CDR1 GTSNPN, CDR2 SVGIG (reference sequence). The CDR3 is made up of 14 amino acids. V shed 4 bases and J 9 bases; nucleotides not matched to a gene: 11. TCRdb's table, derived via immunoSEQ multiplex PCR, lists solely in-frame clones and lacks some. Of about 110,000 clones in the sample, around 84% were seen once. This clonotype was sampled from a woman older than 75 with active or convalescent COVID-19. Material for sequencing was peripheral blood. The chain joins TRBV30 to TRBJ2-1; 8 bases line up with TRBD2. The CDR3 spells CAWTGTSRFLEQFF. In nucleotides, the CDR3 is TGTGCCTGGACCGGGACTAGTAGGTTTCTTGAGCAGTTCTTC.